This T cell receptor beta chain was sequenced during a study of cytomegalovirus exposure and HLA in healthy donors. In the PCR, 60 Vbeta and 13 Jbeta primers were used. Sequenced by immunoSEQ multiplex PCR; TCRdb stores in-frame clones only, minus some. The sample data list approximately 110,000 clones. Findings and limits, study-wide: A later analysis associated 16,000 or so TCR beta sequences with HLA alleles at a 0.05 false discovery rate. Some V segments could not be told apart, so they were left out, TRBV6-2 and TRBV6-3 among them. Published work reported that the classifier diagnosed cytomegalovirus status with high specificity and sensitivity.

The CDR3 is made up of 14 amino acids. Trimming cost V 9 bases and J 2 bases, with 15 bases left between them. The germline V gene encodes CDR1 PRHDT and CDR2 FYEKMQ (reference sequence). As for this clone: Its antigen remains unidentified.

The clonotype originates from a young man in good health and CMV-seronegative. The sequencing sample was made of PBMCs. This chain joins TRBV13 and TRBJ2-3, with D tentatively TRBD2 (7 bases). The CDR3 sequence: CASSRGADTDTQYF. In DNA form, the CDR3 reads TGTGCCAGTTCCCGGGGGGCCGACACAGATACGCAGTATTTT.